This T cell receptor beta chain was sequenced in a study of cytomegalovirus exposure and HLA in healthy donors. V dropped 0 bases and J dropped 3 bases, with 18 bases sitting between them. Germline lookup yields CDR1 MGHRA and CDR2 YSYEKL. The CDR3 is 17 residues long. With 60 Vbeta and 13 Jbeta primers, the PCR was carried out. Data came from immunoSEQ multiplex PCR; TCRdb stores just in-frame clones and leaves some out. In the table there are over 80,000 clones, roughly 74% of which are singletons. The sequenced sample consisted of PBMCs. The chain joins TRBV4-1 to TRBJ2-7; D is perhaps TRBD1 (6 bases). The clonotype was recovered from a female donor in good health and CMV-seropositive. CDR3 sequence reads: CASSQERVAGVFYEQYF. CDR3 coding DNA: TGCGCCAGCAGCCAAGAAAGAGTAGCAGGGGTTTTCTACGAGCAGTACTTC.